The clone carrying this T cell receptor beta chain was seen many times. This record belongs to a study of molecular identifiers for immune sequencing clone quantification. Using its own MiXCR run on the PCR reads, TCRdb lists one record per CDR3 protein. The sample contains roughly 630,000 distinct CDR3 sequences, 25% of which appear only once. Trimming took 6 bases from V and 6 from J, leaving 19 bases between them. The CDR3 is 15 amino acids. CDR1 and CDR2 from the germline V gene are KGHDR and SFDVKD. The sample comprised naive CD8+ T cells from blood, with Jurkat cell RNA spiked in. The subset was: FACS-sorted CD8+CD4-CCR7+CD45RA+ naive T cells. This receptor was identified in a human donor in good health. Some libraries in this study had Jurkat cell RNA spiked in. The gene calls are TRBV24-1 and TRBJ1-1, with a weak D call TRBD1 (6 bases). CDR3 sequence (DNA): TGTGCCACCAGTTCATCGGACAGTACCACAGCTGAAGCTTTCTTT. It is translated as CATSSSDSTTAEAFF.